The source of this T cell receptor beta chain is a study of breast tumors, draining lymph nodes, adjacent tissues. This clonotype appeared many times. A single base separates this from a much larger clone, so it may be a read error. Germline V CDR1 and CDR2: SGDLS, YYNGEE. The CDR3 sequence is 15 residues long. MiXCR, run by TCRdb on the multiplex PCR reads, gives a single entry per CDR3 protein. The table shows around 12,000 distinct CDR3 sequences, with 55% to 65% occurring only once. The receptor comes from a female donor with breast cancer. Some clones in this sample may be carry-over from other donors' samples. The sample was tumor-adjacent breast tissue. The chain has TRBV9 and TRBJ1-2; D is possibly TRBD1 (5 bases). The CDR3 nucleotides are TGTGCCAGCAGCGGGTATGGGGGTGGTAACTATGGCTCCACCTTC. This sequence encodes CASSGYGGGNYGSTF.